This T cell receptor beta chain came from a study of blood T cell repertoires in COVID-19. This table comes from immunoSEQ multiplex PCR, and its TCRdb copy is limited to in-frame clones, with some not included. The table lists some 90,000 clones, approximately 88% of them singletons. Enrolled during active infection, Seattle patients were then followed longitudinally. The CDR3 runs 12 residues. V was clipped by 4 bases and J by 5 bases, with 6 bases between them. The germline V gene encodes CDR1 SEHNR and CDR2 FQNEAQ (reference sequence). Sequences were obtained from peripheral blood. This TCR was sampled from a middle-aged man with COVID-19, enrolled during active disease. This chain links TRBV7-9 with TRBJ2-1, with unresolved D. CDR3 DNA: TGTGCCAGCAGCTGGCTCAACAATGAGCAGTTCTTC. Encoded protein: CASSWLNNEQFF.